These T cell receptor beta chains were read from a single sample in a study of blood T cells in healthy people across ages. TCRdb reprocessed the 5' RACE reads via MiXCR and lists one record per CDR3 protein. Altogether 780,000 or so distinct CDR3 sequences are present, about 61% being singletons, with the ten largest covering more than 25%. The sample was blood. All receptors come from a middle-aged man in good health. Each CDR3 is given with its conserved first and last residue. Fields, in order: J gene, V gene, clone size, D gene, CDR3 protein, CDR3 DNA. A D gene is named only where the DNA matches it firmly. Clone size is not always given. Where it is, it says once, few, many or a class for expanded clones.

TRBJ2-1	TRBV20-1	once	.	CSVSDTRTYNEQFF	TGCAGTGTCTCCGACACCAGGACTTACAATGAGCAGTTCTTC
TRBJ2-7	TRBV4-3	.	.	CASSPRIGSEYNEQYF	TGCGCCAGCAGCCCTCGGATCGGGAGTGAGTACAATGAGCAGTACTTC
TRBJ2-1	TRBV25-1	.	.	CASSRPVLVVNEQFF	TGTGCCAGCAGTAGACCGGTACTAGTAGTTAATGAGCAGTTCTTC
TRBJ2-3	TRBV25-1	.	.	CATQEGGVHTDTQYF	TGTGCCACCCAAGAGGGGGGCGTCCACACAGATACGCAGTATTTT
TRBJ2-6	TRBV7-3	.	TRBD1	CASSWTGGGAGGANVLTF	TGTGCCAGCAGCTGGACAGGGGGGGGCGCAGGAGGGGCCAACGTCCTGACTTTC
TRBJ2-6	TRBV20-1	.	.	CSARDHGSPPGANVLTF	TGCAGTGCTAGAGATCACGGGAGTCCCCCTGGGGCCAACGTCCTGACTTTC
TRBJ1-1	TRBV7-3	.	.	CASSLYGPGTNTEAFF	TGTGCCAGCAGCTTATACGGCCCAGGTACGAACACTGAAGCTTTCTTT
TRBJ1-1	TRBV6-1	.	TRBD1	CASSTAAQGVSEAFF	TGTGCCAGCAGTACAGCAGCACAGGGGGTATCTGAAGCTTTCTTT
TRBJ2-7	TRBV5-8	.	.	CASSLFPHSYEQYF	TGTGCCAGCAGCTTGTTTCCCCACTCCTACGAGCAGTACTTC
TRBJ2-7	TRBV20-1	.	.	CSASRGSSYEQYF	TGCAGTGCTAGTAGGGGGAGCTCCTACGAGCAGTACTTC